The T cell receptor beta chain under discussion was sequenced for a study of Graves' ophthalmopathy and Graves' hyperthyroidism. The authors isolated PBMCs from more than 9 ml of fresh peripheral blood. This clonotype has just a few counts. RNA transcripts were the template, and TCR beta CDR3 regions were amplified from them. Investigators did first-round RT-PCR with HTBI primers, then second-round multiplex PCR. TCRdb reprocessed the multiplex PCR reads via MiXCR and lists one record per CDR3 protein. In the table there are about 380,000 distinct CDR3 sequences, roughly 15% of which are singletons. The V end lost 10 bases, the J end lost 1 base, and 14 bases lay between the germline ends. The CDR3 length is 13 residues. The germline V gene has CDR1 ENHRY and CDR2 SYGVKD.

The source material was peripheral blood. The V gene is TRBV10-3, the J gene TRBJ2-7, with D perhaps given as TRBD1 or TRBD2 (6 bases each). The receptor's source is a woman younger than 35 with stable Graves' hyperthyroidism. In DNA form, the CDR3 reads TGTGCCACCGCCCGGGGGCTTTCCTACGAGCAGTACTTC. Protein: CATARGLSYEQYF.